This TCR beta chain was recovered during a study of cytomegalovirus exposure and HLA in healthy donors. The study ran its PCR with 60 Vbeta and 13 Jbeta primers. The method was immunoSEQ multiplex PCR; TCRdb's version includes in-frame clones alone and lacks a portion of them. This table has more than 95,000 clones, around 73% appearing once. Between the trimmed V and J ends, which lost 3 bases and 2 bases, there was a span of 16 bases. In germline, CDR1 is MDHEN, CDR2 SYDVKM. The CDR3 runs to 16 residues. The receptor's source is a man aged 25 to 40 in good health and CMV-seronegative. This chain links TRBV28 with TRBJ2-5, with a possible D match to TRBD1 (7 bases). Sequenced material: PBMCs. Here the CDR3 DNA reads TGTGCCAGCAGTTTGCGGGACAGAGGAGGACAAGAGACCCAGTACTTC. Its translation is CASSLRDRGGQETQYF.